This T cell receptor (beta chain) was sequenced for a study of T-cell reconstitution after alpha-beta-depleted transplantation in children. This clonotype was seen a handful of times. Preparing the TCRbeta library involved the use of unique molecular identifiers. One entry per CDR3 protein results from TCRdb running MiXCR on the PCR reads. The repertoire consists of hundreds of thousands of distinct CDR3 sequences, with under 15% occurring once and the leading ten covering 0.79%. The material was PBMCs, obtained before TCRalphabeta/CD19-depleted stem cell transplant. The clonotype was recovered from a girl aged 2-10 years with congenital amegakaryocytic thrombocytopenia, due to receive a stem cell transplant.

The CDR3 region has the DNA TGCAGTGCTAGGGATAGCGGGGGCTACTCCTACGAGCAGTACTTC. It translates to CSARDSGGYSYEQYF. V usage is TRBV20-1 and J usage is TRBJ2-7, with 9 bases lining up with TRBD2. CDR3 size: 15 residues. Germline CDR1 is DFQATT and CDR2 is SNEGSKA (reference sequence). With V trimmed by 3 bases and J by 0 bases, 6 bases remained unmatched.